These 27 T cell receptor beta chains were all obtained from the same sample, sequenced in a study of patients and donors after allogeneic stem cell transplantation. TCRdb called the RT-PCR reads again in MiXCR, with one record for every CDR3 protein. Of roughly 140,000 distinct CDR3 sequences detected, 37% appear once; the ten largest clones hold approximately 50%. The material sequenced was blood, either unsorted or a sorted T cell fraction (not recorded which). The receptors shown here come from a human donor who was either an allogeneic HSCT recipient or a stem cell or donor lymphocyte infusion donor (not recorded which). It is not recorded whose cells these are; they may come from a transplant donor.

This chain joins TRBV6-5 and TRBJ1-3; D is uncertain. V dropped 6 bases and J dropped 0 bases, with 12 bases sitting between them. The CDR3 contains 15 residues. Germline CDR1 is MNHEY and CDR2 is SVGAGI. CDR3 residues: CASSTASFSGNTIYF. CDR3 coding DNA: TGTGCCAGCAGCACGGCCTCCTTCTCTGGAAACACCATATATTTT.

The chain uses TRBV29-1 and TRBJ2-7; D might be TRBD2 (6 bases). Germline CDR1 is SQVTM and CDR2 is ANQGSEA. CDR3 length: 15 amino acids. The CDR3 reads CSARAWGPGGLEQYV. The CDR3 DNA is TGCAGCGCCCGAGCGTGGGGACCTGGGGGACTCGAGCAGTACGTT.

The V call is TRBV12-3 or TRBV12-4, the J call TRBJ2-7; D is undetermined. This CDR3 contains 14 residues. Trimming left V 3 bases short and J 1 base short, with 10 bases between. The CDR3 spells CASSFAPSSYEQYV. The CDR3 region has the DNA TGTGCCAGCAGTTTTGCCCCAAGTTCCTACGAGCAGTACGTC.

The V and J genes are TRBV29-1 and TRBJ2-5; unclear D gene. Trimming left V 1 base short and J 1 base short, with 7 bases between. This CDR3 contains 13 residues. In germline, CDR1 is SQVTM, CDR2 ANQGSEA. CDR3 protein: CSVEVGGQETQYF. Written as DNA, the CDR3 is TGCAGCGTTGAAGTGGGCGGCCAAGAGACCCAGTACTTC.

This clonotype has only a few counts. The chain couples TRBV10-3 to TRBJ2-1; a possible D gene is TRBD2 (7 bases). V was trimmed by 4 bases and J by 2 bases, leaving 12 bases between them. Germline V CDR1 and CDR2: ENHRY, SYGVKD. The CDR3 consists of 15 residues. CDR3 coding DNA: TGTGCCATCAGTGTGGCGGGGGCTACCTACAATGAGCAGTTCTTC. Encoded protein: CAISVAGATYNEQFF.

This chain uses TRBV20-1 with TRBJ2-7; TRBD2 might be the D (5 bases). Germline V lookup: CDR1 DFQATT, CDR2 SNEGSKA (reference sequence). The V end lost 3 bases, the J end lost 3 bases, and 12 bases lay between the germline ends. This CDR3 is built from 13 residues. The CDR3 sequence is CSARVGALYEQYF. The CDR3 bases are TGCAGTGCTAGGGTGGGAGCCCTCTACGAGCAGTACTTC.

In its sample, this clonotype was seen a few times. The chain employs TRBV7-2 and TRBJ1-2, with D possibly matching TRBD1 (5 bases). V lost 5 bases, J lost 0 bases, and 10 bases lay in between. CDR1 is SGHTA, CDR2 FQGNSA, per germline. The CDR3 contains 14 residues. The CDR3 protein is CASSPVGANYGYTF. The DNA for the CDR3 is TGTGCCAGCAGCCCCGTGGGGGCTAACTATGGCTACACCTTC.

Only a few counts were recorded for this clonotype. V gene TRBV25-1 combines with J gene TRBJ1-1; D remains unclear. CDR1 and CDR2 from the germline V gene are MGHDK and SYGVNS. CDR3 size: 13 residues. Trimming cost V 3 bases and J 5 bases, with 10 bases left between them. CDR3 DNA: TGTGCCAGCAGTGAGCCGGGATTGACTGAAGCTTTCTTT. As protein: CASSEPGLTEAFF.

This clonotype showed up just a few times. This chain uses TRBV29-1 with TRBJ1-5; the D gene is possibly TRBD1 (5 bases). Trimming took 4 bases from V and 2 from J, leaving 12 bases between them. The CDR3 length is 14 residues. Germline CDR1 and CDR2: SQVTM and ANQGSEA. In nucleotides, the CDR3 is TGCAGCGTTGGCCCAGGGCCGGGCAATCAGCCCCAGCATTTT. Residues: CSVGPGPGNQPQHF. Full variable domain (rest looked up from reference TRBV29-1 and TRBJ1-5): SAVISQKPSRDICQRGTSLTIQCQVDSQVTMMFWYRQQPGQSLTLIATANQGSEATYESGFVIDKFPISRPNLTFSTLTVSNMSPEDSSIYLCSVGPGPGNQPQHFGDGTRLSIL.

Only a few counts were recorded for this clonotype. The J gene is TRBJ2-1, the V gene TRBV7-2; tentatively, D is TRBD1 (5 bases). Germline V gene sequence: CDR1 SGHTA, CDR2 FQGNSA. This CDR3 is 14 amino acids long. The ends were cut back, 3 bases at V and 6 bases at J, with 12 bases in the middle. The CDR3 loop is CASSFVGARNEQFF. The CDR3 region has the DNA TGTGCCAGCAGCTTTGTAGGGGCTCGCAATGAGCAGTTCTTC.

This clonotype has only a few counts. This rearrangement joins TRBV7-9 to TRBJ1-6, with unresolved D. The CDR3 contains 15 residues. The germline V gene encodes CDR1 SEHNR and CDR2 FQNEAQ (reference sequence). V was shortened by 8 bases and J by 0 bases, with 11 bases between the two germline ends. The CDR3 bases are TGTGCCAGCTGCCTTTTTAGCTCCTATAATTCACCCCTCCACTTT. Amino acids: CASCLFSSYNSPLHF.

The table lists this clonotype with a few counts. The CDR3: CASSLRGGPDTQYF. CDR3 DNA sequence: TGTGCCAGCAGTTTACGGGGAGGACCAGATACGCAGTATTTT. The chain carries TRBV28 and TRBJ2-3; D may be TRBD2 (6 bases). V was cut by 2 bases and J by 4 bases, with 10 bases left in between. The germline CDR1 and CDR2 sequences are MDHEN and SYDVKM. The length of the CDR3 is 14 residues.

This clonotype was picked up many times. The rearrangement joins TRBV6-6 to TRBJ1-3; D is possibly TRBD1 (5 bases). This CDR3 is 17 amino acids long. CDR1 and CDR2 from the germline V gene are MNHNY and SVGAGI (reference sequence). V lost 5 bases, J lost 3 bases, and 20 bases lay in between. For the CDR3, the DNA is TGTGCCAGCAGTGCCTGGGGGGGGGTGCCAGGTGGAAACACCATATATTTT. Its translation is CASSAWGGVPGGNTIYF.

V gene TRBV7-8 combines with J gene TRBJ1-5; D is perhaps TRBD1 (5 bases). The CDR3 is made up of 17 amino acids. V dropped 1 base and J dropped 6 bases, with 19 bases sitting between them. Germline CDR1 reads SGHVS; CDR2 reads FQNEAQ. The CDR3: CASSLGGAWAPRQPQHF. The CDR3 region has the DNA TGTGCCAGCAGCTTAGGTGGGGCGTGGGCACCGCGTCAGCCCCAGCATTTT.

In DNA, the CDR3 is TGTGCCAGCAGTGTCCTACAGGGGACCTACGAGCAGTACTTC. This codes for CASSVLQGTYEQYF. The V call is TRBV6-6, the J call TRBJ2-7; 7 nucleotides agree with TRBD1. Germline values: CDR1 MNHNY, CDR2 SVGAGI (reference sequence). The junction had 6 bases not matched to a gene; V was cut back by 5 bases and J by 2 bases. CDR3 length equals 14 residues.

The rearrangement uses TRBV7-8 and TRBJ1-6; the match to TRBD1 covers 10 bases. The CDR3 contains 15 residues. V lost 1 base to trimming and J lost 7 bases; unmatched junction nucleotides: 1. Germline lookup yields CDR1 SGHVS and CDR2 FQNEAQ. CDR3 in amino acids: CASSLGDRGNSPLHF. The CDR3 DNA sequence: TGTGCCAGCAGCTTAGGGGACAGGGGAAATTCACCCCTCCACTTT.

The chain has TRBV12-3 or TRBV12-4 and TRBJ2-5, with D perhaps given as TRBD1 or TRBD2 (6 bases each). V was pared by 6 bases and J by 1 base, with 12 bases between. This CDR3 has 14 amino acids. CDR3 in amino acids: CASRNRDFQETQYF. The DNA of the CDR3 is TGTGCCAGCAGAAACAGGGACTTCCAAGAGACCCAGTACTTC.

V is TRBV12-3 or TRBV12-4 and J is TRBJ1-6, with D possibly matching TRBD1 (6 bases). The CDR3 is 14 residues long. V was trimmed by 3 bases and J by 10 bases, leaving 13 bases between them. The CDR3 nucleotides are TGTGCCAGCAGTTTGTTGACAGGAGGATCACCCCTCCACTTT. Its translation is CASSLLTGGSPLHF.

On this clonotype: An end of the junction differs from the germline gene, which may be a read error. This chain uses TRBV6-6 with TRBJ1-5; TRBD1 agrees at 8 bases. Germline loops: CDR1 MNHNY, CDR2 SVGAGI (reference sequence). The CDR3 is 15 amino acids. CDR3 DNA: TGTGCCAGCAGTTCTCAGGGGGCCAGCAGTCAGCCCCAGCATTTT. It codes for CASSSQGASSQPQHF.

This clonotype was observed a few times. This chain connects TRBV12-3 or TRBV12-4 to TRBJ2-3; D ambiguous. The CDR3 totals 11 residues. V lost 6 bases to trimming and J lost 2 bases, with 3 bases between them. CDR3 DNA sequence: TGTGCCAGCAGGGTCACAGATACGCAGTATTTT. It yields the protein CASRVTDTQYF.

This chain joins TRBV15 and TRBJ2-3, with 7 bases identical to TRBD1. Germline V gives CDR1 LNHNV, CDR2 YYDKDF (reference sequence). With V trimmed by 8 bases and J by 4 bases, 9 bases remained unmatched. The CDR3 loop spans 14 amino acids. CDR3 amino acids: CATQRQGSSDTQYF. CDR3 DNA sequence: TGTGCCACCCAGCGACAGGGAAGTTCAGATACGCAGTATTTT. Drawing the rest from reference TRBV15 and TRBJ2-3, the complete variable domain is DAMVIQNPRYQVTQFGKPVTLSCSQTLNHNVMYWYQQKSSQAPKLLFHYYDKDFNNEADTPDNFQSRRPNTSFCFLDIRSPGLGDTAMYLCATQRQGSSDTQYFGPGTRLTVL.

The chain carries TRBV6-6 and TRBJ1-2; D is possibly TRBD1 (6 bases). Germline CDR1 MNHNY, CDR2 SVGAGI (reference sequence). V lost 4 bases to trimming and J lost 3 bases, with 9 bases between them. The CDR3 spans 13 residues. The CDR3 nucleotides are TGTGCCAGCAGTTCGGGACATTACTATGGCTACACCTTC. Its protein product is CASSSGHYYGYTF.

The chain carries TRBV30 and TRBJ1-6, with D hard to call. Germline CDR1 and CDR2: GTSNPN and SVGIG (reference sequence). CDR3 length: 12 amino acids. The V and J ends lost 0 bases and 9 bases respectively, with 6 bases between them. The CDR3 DNA is TGTGCCTGGAGTGTGAGAACTTCACCCCTCCACTTT. This sequence encodes CAWSVRTSPLHF. Full variable domain (remainder filled in from reference TRBV30 and TRBJ1-6): SQTIHQWPATLVQPVGSPLSLECTVEGTSNPNLYWYRQAAGRGLQLLFYSVGIGQISSEVPQNLSASRPQDRQFILSSKKLLLSDSGFYLCAWSVRTSPLHFGNGTRLTVT.

This chain links TRBV3-1 with TRBJ1-1, with D hard to call. The length of the CDR3 is 13 residues. Trimming cost V 1 base and J 6 bases, with 9 bases left between them. Germline lookup yields CDR1 LGHDT and CDR2 YNNKEL (reference sequence). The chain's CDR3 is CASSQAPTSEAFF. The DNA for the CDR3 is TGTGCCAGCAGCCAAGCCCCAACGTCTGAAGCTTTCTTT.

The V gene is TRBV7-9, the J gene TRBJ2-3, with a weak D call TRBD1 (6 bases). V was pared by 0 bases and J by 1 base, with 11 bases between. The CDR3 has 16 residues. Germline-derived CDR1 and CDR2 are SEHNR and FQNEAQ (reference sequence). The CDR3 DNA reads as TGTGCCAGCAGCTTAGCTAGGACAGAACGCACAGATACGCAGTATTTT. This sequence encodes CASSLARTERTDTQYF.

This sequence joins TRBV4-3 and TRBJ2-5; tentative D call: TRBD1 (5 bases). This CDR3 has 13 amino acids. Germline V CDR1 and CDR2: LGHNA, YSLEER. V gave up 2 bases and J gave up 5 bases, with 9 bases separating them. Here the CDR3 DNA reads TGCGCCAGCAGCCAAAGACAGATGGAGACCCAGTACTTC. It specifies CASSQRQMETQYF.

This chain joins TRBV15 and TRBJ2-3; weak D call: TRBD1 (5 bases). Germline CDR1 and CDR2: LNHNV and YYDKDF (reference sequence). With 0 bases removed from V and 3 bases from J, the gap between germline ends came to 13 bases. CDR3 length: 16 amino acids. CDR3: CATSRDRATRTDTQYF. The CDR3, as DNA: TGTGCCACCAGCAGAGACAGGGCAACAAGGACAGATACGCAGTATTTT.